Below are 5 T cell receptor beta chains sequenced from a single sample in a study of identical twins. TCRdb called the 5' RACE reads again in MiXCR, with one record for every CDR3 protein. The sample holds 1.5 million to 2 million distinct CDR3 sequences, under 35% seen once. Sequencing was performed on cord blood. These receptors originate from a newborn girl in good health.

This chain uses TRBV12-3 or TRBV12-4 with TRBJ2-7; D is undetermined. The CDR3 is 13 residues long. Trimming took 3 bases from V and 2 from J, leaving 8 bases between them. The CDR3, as DNA: TGTGCCAGCAGTTTGGACGTCCCCTACGAGCAGTACTTC. Residues: CASSLDVPYEQYF.

The rearrangement joins TRBV4-1 to TRBJ2-2; 11 positions agree with TRBD2. Unmatched junction bases numbered 4, after V lost 1 base and J lost 6 bases. The CDR3 loop spans 16 amino acids. The germline V gene has CDR1 MGHRA and CDR2 YSYEKL. CDR3 DNA sequence: TGCGCCAGCAGCCAAGTACTAGCGGGAGTAGCCGGGGAGCTGTTTTTT. Translated: CASSQVLAGVAGELFF.

This clonotype was recorded many times. The chain combines TRBV6-5 with TRBJ2-1; 7 bases match TRBD2. This CDR3 has 16 amino acids. With V trimmed by 4 bases and J by 4 bases, 10 bases remained unmatched. Germline lookup yields CDR1 MNHEY and CDR2 SVGAGI. The CDR3 loop is CASSLTVAGFYNEQFF. The DNA of the CDR3 is TGTGCCAGCAGTTTAACGGTAGCGGGTTTTTACAATGAGCAGTTCTTC.

This chain connects TRBV4-2 to TRBJ2-1; D not resolved. Germline CDR1 reads LGHNA; CDR2 reads YNFKEQ. The CDR3 is made up of 15 amino acids. V lost 8 bases, J lost 6 bases, and 20 bases lay in between. The CDR3 nucleotides are TGTGCCAGCGGACCGACGACCTCACCTGCCAATGAGCAGTTCTTC. This encodes CASGPTTSPANEQFF.

This clonotype has a count of ten or more. CDR3 sequence (DNA): TGTGCCATCAGTGAACCGGGACTCGCAGATACGCAGTATTTT. Translation gives CAISEPGLADTQYF. This sequence joins TRBV10-3 and TRBJ2-3, with D maybe TRBD2 (6 bases). Germline V gene data show CDR1 as ENHRY and CDR2 as SYGVKD. Trimming stripped 3 bases from V and 4 bases from J, with 11 bases between. The CDR3 is 14 residues long.